The following is a T cell receptor beta chain sequence with its context. This receptor's antigen is unknown. Base qualities are not provided; no much larger clone lies one nucleotide away. The data were taken from a study of cytomegalovirus exposure and HLA in healthy donors (dated by TCRdb to about 2017). Study-level background: In an earlier analysis of 450 to 750 of the donors, 276 Gb of sequence data and some 120 million unique TCR beta sequences from about 179 million T cells were reported. Roughly 300 gigabases of sequencing data and approximately 85 million unique TCR sequences were included in an early release covering around 600 HLA-typed donors. Of the 398 genotyped donors, less than 85% were placed in the genetic ancestry cluster associated with self-reported Caucasian donors. The study was designed to test whether signatures of past pathogen exposure could be identified by cataloging public T cell receptors. The study profiled the T cell repertoires of about 720 subjects by immunosequencing and related them to cytomegalovirus serostatus. In addition to the first cohort of 650 to 800 subjects, a separate validation cohort of around 110 different subjects was used. To predict cytomegalovirus infection status, the study brought together high-throughput TCR immunosequencing, statistical association of individual TCRs with disease status, and machine learning. A later analysis re-analyzed previously published TCR beta repertoires from 666 donors and added high-resolution HLA genotyping to study TCR occurrence patterns. In the later analysis, no new phenotypic data were used to find candidate immune exposures; instead, reliance was placed on TCR beta sequences and their occurrence across donors. In an earlier analysis of around 540 of the donors, high-throughput TCR beta sequencing was used to judge whether each TCR beta V gene segment behaved as functional or pseudogenic. Donor age, sex, ethnicity and CMV serostatus were collected together with the repertoire data. Genome-wide SNP genotypes for about 55% of the roughly 670 donors were used in a later genetic analysis, which treated that subset as a discovery cohort. All discovery cohort repertoires had been generated using a single sequencing platform. Class I and class II HLA loci were covered by the typing at four-digit resolution. The number of donors typed differed by locus, with 629-630 for A, B, C, DRB1 and DQB1, more than 500 for DQA1, about 610 for DPA1, and some 440 for DPB1. Roughly five DR-DQ haplotypes were handled as single units for association and clustering, since linkage in the cohort was strong. Among about 400 genotyped donors of the cohort, an average of roughly 230,000 unique TCR beta nucleotide sequences was sequenced per donor, of which 15% to 20% were non-productive. Beyond this particular receptor, the publication reports: Because HLA typing was unavailable for some donors at each locus, only the typed subset was used in association tests. A later analysis associated 15,000 to 20,000 TCR beta sequences with specific HLA alleles at a false discovery rate of 0.05. The authors suggested that the approach could potentially be generalized to other disease states and immunological phenotypes. Cytomegalovirus status was reported to be diagnosed by the classifier with high specificity and sensitivity in both the original and validation cohorts. A further reported finding was that TCR beta sequences accurately predicted the HLA-A and HLA-B alleles for most subjects in the first cohort. In an earlier analysis of around 600 of the donors, most TCR beta V segments appeared in productive rearrangements about 90% or about 30% of the time, broadly matching IMGT annotations. According to a later analysis, parvovirus B19, influenza, CMV and Epstein-Barr virus appeared linked to several top co-occurrence clusters. CMV serostatus was the only immune exposure information available for the cohort. Approximately 18 rarely observed V segments, including chromosome 9 orphons, were excluded from the earlier analysis of about 600 of the donors because counts were too low. Most TCR sequences were observed very rarely across donors, whereas some public TCRs were present in many individuals. Linkage disequilibrium might explain the correlated functional status among segregating V segments, but an unknown experimental factor could not be ruled out. In a later analysis, the rate of TCR association differed among HLA loci, with DRB1 alleles having the most associated TCRs and HLA-C alleles having the fewest. In a later analysis, most CMV-associated TCR beta chains were found to appear HLA-restricted, with HLA associations seemingly driven largely by CMV exposure. In a later genetic analysis, fewer N-insertions in productive TCRs were reported among donors in an Asian-associated ancestry cluster than the roughly 700-donor mean. The study listed 170 or so TCR beta chains as associated with cytomegalovirus. In vitro tests confirmed that three of the cytomegalovirus-associated TCR beta chains recognize cytomegalovirus antigens. Because the 87-base-pair reads could not distinguish some IMGT-functional V segments, including TRBV6-2 and TRBV6-3, those segments were excluded. Sequencing depth was assumed to be roughly uniform across donors in the presence/absence analyses, though that assumption may not hold. Strong co-occurrence of HLA alleles, especially DR and DQ, made assigning TCR associations to individual alleles difficult. Compared with equally common non-associated chains, HLA-associated TCR beta chains in a later analysis were more clonally expanded and had lower generation probabilities. A group of highly shared sequence variants was considered likely to be a technical artifact of the sequencing pipeline. The cohort was sequenced for TCR beta chains only, and without alpha or paired-chain data the features that could be detected were limited. In a later genetic analysis, a missense DCLRE1C variant was associated with V-gene and J-gene trimming of TCR beta chains, and the association was replicated in an independent cohort.

The cohort comprised hundreds of healthy bone marrow donors. All cohort members were sampled while nominally healthy, although unrecorded immune exposures were likely present. The donor tested CMV seropositive, placing the donor among the 289 seropositive members of the cohort. A peripheral blood sample was provided by each donor, and peripheral blood mononuclear cells were used for TCR beta sequencing. Genomic DNA extraction from the blood cell samples was performed with the Qiagen DNeasy Blood Extraction Kit. Library generation was performed with the immunoSEQ multiplex PCR assay. For the multiplex PCR, a mixture combining 60 forward primers for TCR Vbeta segments and 13 reverse primers for TCR Jbeta segments was used. The CDR3 region of rearranged TCR beta genes was amplified from genomic DNA with a multiplex PCR assay. On the Illumina HiSeq System, the amplified TCR beta libraries were sequenced as 87-base-pair reads. Processing in the source paper ran as follows. Across the 670 or so repertoires, a later analysis counted 60 million to 90 million unique TCR beta chains, roughly 11 million of which were shared by at least two donors. A nearest-neighbor algorithm error-corrected the raw reads and collapsed the reads into unique sequences, merging closely related sequences to remove PCR and sequencing errors. CDR3 sequences were aligned to IMGT reference sequences to assign V, D and J gene segments. For a sequence to be retained, at least a six-nucleotide match to both a V gene segment and a J gene segment was required. A rearrangement was called productive if the CDR3 had no stop codons and remained in frame with V and J, and every other rearrangement was called non-productive. Following IMGT convention, CDR3 was defined as the stretch from the second conserved V-encoded cysteine up to the conserved J-encoded phenylalanine. Sequences without an unambiguous match to a single V gene segment were excluded from the earlier analysis of 450 to 650 of the donors. An earlier analysis of under 750 of the donors called V segments functional above 56.7% productive rearrangements and segregating when the between-donor standard deviation exceeded 5%. A statistical classification framework was developed to diagnose cytomegalovirus status using the catalog of TCR beta chain sequences. V and J gene assignment, in a later analysis, came from comparing TCR nucleotide sequences with IMGT/GENE-DB human TR gene sequences. The TCRdist pipeline was used in a later analysis to assign CDR3 sequences and most-parsimonious VDJ recombination scenarios. In a later analysis, each TCR beta chain was defined by its CDR3 amino acid sequence together with its V-gene family, and reads without a unique V-gene family were excluded. A later analysis removed 500 to 600 highly shared, low-generation-probability nucleotide sequences to deal with suspected cross-contamination and a sequencing artifact. For each public chain, a later analysis derived a clonal expansion index from normalized ranks of inferred template counts within each repertoire. Generation probabilities in a later analysis came from a VDJ recombination model fitted to out-of-frame rearrangements, and those results were checked against IGoR. Hypergeometric tests were used in a later analysis to score TCR-TCR, TCR-HLA and TCR-CMV co-occurrence, with a repertoire-size bias correction applied to the TCR pairs. In a later analysis, false discovery rates were estimated by permuting HLA or CMV assignments 20 times. In a later analysis, co-occurring TCRs were grouped with DBSCAN, and TCRdist sequence similarity was added when clustering was performed within HLA-allele-positive subsets. Repertoires with fewer than 30,000 or more than 120,000 public chains, plus five repertoires with anomalous nucleotide sharing, were excluded from co-occurrence clustering. TCRdb stores this immuneACCESS table with in-frame sequences only. Part of the clones is absent; in the studies checked, under half of the shortfall reflects unresolved V genes, and no reason is known for the rest. That table gives V, J and clone size, and the DNA gave D and trimming. Recorded for this sample are about 140,000 clones; over 60% of them occurred a single time. The ten largest account for approximately 7% of the sample.

V ends up 1 base short and J 2 bases short, with an unmatched junction base count of 2. As encoded in the germline V gene, CDR1 is SGHVS while CDR2 is FQNEAQ. Inclusive of the bounding cysteine and phenylalanine, the CDR3 is 15 residues long. Only the CDR3 DNA is retained, 45 bases long and in frame from the first base. The material sequenced was PBMCs. The receptor chain draws on TRBV7-8 and TRBJ2-7; 10 junctional bases match TRBD2. The TCR originated in a man aged 40-50 years in good health and CMV-seropositive. The bases are TGTGCCAGCAGCTTAGAACTAGCGGGACCCTACGAGCAGTACTTC. This gives the protein CASSLELAGPYEQYF.